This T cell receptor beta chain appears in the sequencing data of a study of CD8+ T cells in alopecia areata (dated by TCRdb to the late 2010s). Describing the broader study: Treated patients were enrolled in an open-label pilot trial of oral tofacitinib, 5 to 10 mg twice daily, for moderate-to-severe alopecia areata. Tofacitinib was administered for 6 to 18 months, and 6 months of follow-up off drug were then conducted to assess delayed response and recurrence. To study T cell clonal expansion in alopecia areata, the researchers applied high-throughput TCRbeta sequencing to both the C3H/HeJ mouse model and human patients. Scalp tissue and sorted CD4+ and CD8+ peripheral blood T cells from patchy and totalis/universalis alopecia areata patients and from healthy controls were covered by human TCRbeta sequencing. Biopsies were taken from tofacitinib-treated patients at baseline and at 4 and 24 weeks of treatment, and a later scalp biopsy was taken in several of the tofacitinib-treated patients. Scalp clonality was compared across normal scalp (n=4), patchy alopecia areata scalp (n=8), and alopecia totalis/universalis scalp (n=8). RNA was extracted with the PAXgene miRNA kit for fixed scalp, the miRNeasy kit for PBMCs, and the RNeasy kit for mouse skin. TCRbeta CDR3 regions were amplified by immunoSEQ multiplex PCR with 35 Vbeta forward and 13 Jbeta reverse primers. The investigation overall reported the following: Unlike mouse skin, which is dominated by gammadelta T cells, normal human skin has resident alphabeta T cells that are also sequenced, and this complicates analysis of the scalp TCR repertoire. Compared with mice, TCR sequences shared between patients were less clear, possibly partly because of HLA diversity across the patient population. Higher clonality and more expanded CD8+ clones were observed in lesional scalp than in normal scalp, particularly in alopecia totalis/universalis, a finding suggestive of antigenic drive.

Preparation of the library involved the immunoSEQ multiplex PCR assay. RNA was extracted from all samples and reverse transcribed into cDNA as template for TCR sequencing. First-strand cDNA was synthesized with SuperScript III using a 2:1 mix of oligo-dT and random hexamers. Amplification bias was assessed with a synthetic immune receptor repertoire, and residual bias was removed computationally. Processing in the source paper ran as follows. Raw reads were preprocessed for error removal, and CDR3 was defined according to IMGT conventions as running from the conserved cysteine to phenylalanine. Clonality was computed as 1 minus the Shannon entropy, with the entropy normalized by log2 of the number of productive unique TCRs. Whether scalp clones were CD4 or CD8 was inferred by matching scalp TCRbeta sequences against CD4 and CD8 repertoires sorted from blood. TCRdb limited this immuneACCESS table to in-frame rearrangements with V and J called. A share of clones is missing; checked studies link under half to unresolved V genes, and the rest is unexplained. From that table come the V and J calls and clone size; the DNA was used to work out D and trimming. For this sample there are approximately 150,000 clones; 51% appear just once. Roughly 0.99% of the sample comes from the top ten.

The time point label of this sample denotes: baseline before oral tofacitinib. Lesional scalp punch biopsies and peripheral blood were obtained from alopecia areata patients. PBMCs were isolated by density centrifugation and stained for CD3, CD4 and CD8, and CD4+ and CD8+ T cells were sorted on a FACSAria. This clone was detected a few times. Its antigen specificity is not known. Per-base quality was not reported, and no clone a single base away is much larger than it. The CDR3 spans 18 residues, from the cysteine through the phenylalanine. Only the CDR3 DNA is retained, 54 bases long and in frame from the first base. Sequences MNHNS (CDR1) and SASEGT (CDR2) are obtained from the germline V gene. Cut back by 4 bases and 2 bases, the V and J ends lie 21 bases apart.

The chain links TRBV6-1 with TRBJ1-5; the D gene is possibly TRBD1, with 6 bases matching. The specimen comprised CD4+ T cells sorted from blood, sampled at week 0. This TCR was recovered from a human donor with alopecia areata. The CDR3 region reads CASSGWSGAGTGNQPQHF. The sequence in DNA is TGTGCCAGCAGTGGTTGGTCGGGGGCTGGAACGGGCAATCAGCCCCAGCATTTT.